This T cell receptor (beta chain) was sequenced during a study of T cell responses to AZD1222 COVID-19 vaccine. Findings and caveats of the study: The study identified only six AZD1222 recipients as seropositive at baseline. There were mostly white British donors and more females than males, and clonal diversity was possibly underestimated.

Trimming removed 4 bases from V and 3 bases from J, with 6 bases in between. This CDR3 has 11 amino acids. CDR1 and CDR2 from the germline V gene are SQVTM and ANQGSEA. Measured with immunoSEQ multiplex PCR; TCRdb has only the in-frame clones, and not every one. The table includes approximately 100,000 clones, roughly 91% detected once. Concerning this clone: Its cognate antigen is unknown.

This receptor was obtained from an adult in good health. The chain uses TRBV29-1 and TRBJ1-1; D uncertain. Sequencing used peripheral blood, obtained on day 0 of AZD1222 vaccination. In DNA form, the CDR3 reads TGCAGCGTTGGGCAGTACACTGAAGCTTTCTTT. This translates into CSVGQYTEAFF. Full variable domain (missing parts from reference TRBV29-1 and TRBJ1-1): SAVISQKPSRDICQRGTSLTIQCQVDSQVTMMFWYRQQPGQSLTLIATANQGSEATYESGFVIDKFPISRPNLTFSTLTVSNMSPEDSSIYLCSVGQYTEAFFGQGTRLTVV.